Sequencing of this T cell receptor beta chain was carried out in a study of T cells expressing NK-cell markers. TCRdb re-called the 5' RACE reads; one entry per CDR3 protein, DNA not given. The repertoire table contains a few hundred thousand distinct CDR3 sequences. The germline V gene has CDR1 DFQATT and CDR2 SNEGSKA (reference sequence). The CDR3 extends over 13 amino acids. The receptor's source is a man between 18 and 69 years old in good health. The source material was blood T cells: a sorted CD56 or NKG2C T cell subset, CD4+ or CD8+ T cells, or bulk PBMC T cells (not recorded which). J is TRBJ1-1 and V is TRBV20-1; TCRdb outputs TRBD1, but without DNA this stays unchecked. This CDR3 reads CSASKTGYAEAFF.